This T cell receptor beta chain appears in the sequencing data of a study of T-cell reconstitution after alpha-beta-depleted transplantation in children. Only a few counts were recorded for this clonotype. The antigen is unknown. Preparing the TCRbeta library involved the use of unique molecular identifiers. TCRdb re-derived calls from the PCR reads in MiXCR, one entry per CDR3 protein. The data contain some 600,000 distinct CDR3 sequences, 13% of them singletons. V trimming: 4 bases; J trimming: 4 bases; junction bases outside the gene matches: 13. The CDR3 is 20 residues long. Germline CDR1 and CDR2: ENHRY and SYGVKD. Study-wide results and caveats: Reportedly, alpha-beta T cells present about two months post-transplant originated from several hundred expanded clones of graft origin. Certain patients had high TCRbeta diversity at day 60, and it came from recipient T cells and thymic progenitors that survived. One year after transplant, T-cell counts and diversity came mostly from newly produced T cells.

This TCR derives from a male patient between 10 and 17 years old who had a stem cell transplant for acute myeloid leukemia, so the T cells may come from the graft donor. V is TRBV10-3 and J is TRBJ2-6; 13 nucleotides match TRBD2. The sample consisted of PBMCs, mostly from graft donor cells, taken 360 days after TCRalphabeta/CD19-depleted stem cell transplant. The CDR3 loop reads CAISAPTSGRPLRGANVLTF. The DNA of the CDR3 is TGTGCCATCAGTGCCCCGACTAGCGGGAGGCCCTTGAGGGGGGCCAACGTCCTGACTTTC.